Presented here are 10 T cell receptor beta chains from one specimen sequenced in a study of cytomegalovirus exposure and HLA in healthy donors. PCR used 60 Vbeta primers and 13 Jbeta primers. Profiling relied on immunoSEQ multiplex PCR, and the TCRdb table lists in-frame clones only, not all of them. Recorded for this sample: approximately 54,000 clones. The sequenced sample was PBMCs. These receptors originate from a woman between 40 and 50 years old in good health and CMV-seronegative.

The J gene is TRBJ2-3, the V gene TRBV5-1; a weak D match, TRBD2 (5 bases). The CDR3 contains 14 residues. Trimming shortened V by 2 bases and J by 5 bases, and 12 bases separated the two germline ends. Looked up from germline, CDR1 is SGHRS and CDR2 is YFSETQ. CDR3 bases: TGCGCCAGCAGCTTAGAAGTAGAGGGAGATACGCAGTATTTT. The encoded protein is CASSLEVEGDTQYF.

The chain has TRBV7-6 and TRBJ2-5, with D hard to call. V was shortened by 2 bases and J by 3 bases, with 10 bases between the two germline ends. The CDR3 contains 14 residues. CDR1 is SGHVS, CDR2 FNYEAQ, per germline. CDR3 residues: CASSLRNTKETQYF. The CDR3 nucleotides read TGTGCCAGCAGCTTACGGAACACTAAAGAGACCCAGTACTTC.

This rearrangement joins TRBV14 to TRBJ1-2; no reliable D call. Trimming removed 0 bases at V and 8 bases at J, with 10 bases between. CDR1 is SGHDN, CDR2 FVKESK, per germline. This CDR3 has 13 residues. In DNA form, the CDR3 reads TGTGCCAGCAGCCAAGATAGGAGAGGAGGCTACACCTTC. This translates into CASSQDRRGGYTF. Full variable domain (missing parts from reference TRBV14 and TRBJ1-2): EAGVTQFPSHSVIEKGQTVTLRCDPISGHDNLYWYRRVMGKEIKFLLHFVKESKQDESGMPNNRFLAERTGGTYSTLKVQPAELEDSGVYFCASSQDRRGGYTFGSGTRLTVV.

The rearrangement uses TRBV2 and TRBJ1-5, with D possibly being TRBD1 (5 bases). CDR1 is SNHLY, CDR2 FYNNEI, per germline. CDR3 size: 14 residues. The V end lost 5 bases, the J end lost 0 bases, and 8 bases lay between the germline ends. CDR3 in DNA: TGTGCCAGCAGTCAGACAGATAGCAATCAGCCCCAGCATTTT. Translating gives CASSQTDSNQPQHF.

J is TRBJ1-5 and V is TRBV28; 10 bases are shared with TRBD1. The CDR3 length is 16 residues. Germline V gene data show CDR1 as MDHEN and CDR2 as SYDVKM. J gave up 5 bases and V 2 bases, and 6 bases lay outside the gene matches. The CDR3 coding sequence is TGTGCCAGCAGTTTACTTGACAGGGGGCGTTATCAGCCCCAGCATTTT. Translated, it gives CASSLLDRGRYQPQHF.

The chain employs TRBV9 and TRBJ2-5, with TRBD2 matching over 11 bases. J was trimmed by 4 bases and V by 3 bases; bases with no gene match: 5. From germline, CDR1 is SGDLS and CDR2 YYNGEE. The CDR3 is 15 residues long. The CDR3: CASSATSGGSETQYF. For the CDR3, the DNA is TGTGCCAGCAGCGCTACTAGCGGGGGATCAGAGACCCAGTACTTC.

J is TRBJ2-7 and V is TRBV5-1; possibly TRBD1 for D (6 bases). Trimming removed 0 bases from V and 6 bases from J, with 13 bases in between. The V gene's germline CDR1 is SGHRS and CDR2 YFSETQ. The length of the CDR3 is 14 residues. Here the CDR3 DNA reads TGCGCCAGCAGCTTGGGGGGGCCTGAATCCGAGCAGTACTTC. Encoded protein: CASSLGGPESEQYF. The entire variable domain, with the rest obtained from reference TRBV5-1 and TRBJ2-7, is as follows: KAGVTQTPRYLIKTRGQQVTLSCSPISGHRSVSWYQQTPGQGLQFLFEYFSETQRNKGNFPGRFSGRQFSNSRSEMNVSTLELGDSALYLCASSLGGPESEQYFGPGTRLTVT.

V gene TRBV9 combines with J gene TRBJ2-3; 9 nucleotides align to TRBD2. V lost 0 bases, J lost 0 bases, and 11 bases stayed unmatched. Looked up from germline, CDR1 is SGDLS and CDR2 is YYNGEE. The CDR3 length is 19 residues. The CDR3 coding sequence is TGTGCCAGCAGCGTAGAACTAGCGGGCGGCCTGGGGAGCACAGATACGCAGTATTTT. This gives the protein CASSVELAGGLGSTDTQYF.

The chain is built from TRBV18 and TRBJ2-5, with 12 nucleotides matching TRBD2. V shed 0 bases, J shed 5 bases, and the junction held 7 bases outside the gene matches. The CDR3 has 17 amino acids. Germline V gene lookup returns CDR1 KGHSH and CDR2 LQKENI. CDR3 region: CASSPPITSGGMETQYF. DNA for the CDR3: TGTGCCAGCTCACCACCGATCACTAGCGGGGGGATGGAGACCCAGTACTTC.

This chain joins TRBV18 and TRBJ2-3; possible D gene TRBD2, 6 bases. Trimming stripped 3 bases from V and 5 bases from J, with 15 bases between. The CDR3 contains 15 residues. CDR1 is KGHSH, CDR2 LQKENI, per germline. The chain's CDR3 is CASSPLNTGGDTQYF. The CDR3 DNA sequence: TGTGCCAGCTCACCCCTCAATACCGGGGGAGATACGCAGTATTTT. The variable domain in full, with the rest retrieved from reference TRBV18 and TRBJ2-3, is NAGVMQNPRHLVRRRGQEARLRCSPMKGHSHVYWYRQLPEEGLKFMVYLQKENIIDESGMPKERFSAEFPKEGPSILRIQQVVRGDSAAYFCASSPLNTGGDTQYFGPGTRLTVL.